Listed below are T cell receptor beta chains from one sample, sequenced in a study of blood T cell repertoires in COVID-19. Clones were read by immunoSEQ multiplex PCR, and TCRdb kept only the in-frame ones, dropping some. The sample includes about 280,000 clones, roughly 85% of them seen just once. Material: PBMCs or T cells enriched from blood (not recorded which). Receptors originate from a woman between 45 and 60 years old who had recovered from COVID-19. CDR3s include the opening cysteine and the closing phenylalanine or tryptophan. The D gene is left open where the match is weak. Some rows have no size entry. The others give once, few or many, or a class for an expanded clone.

d_gene	v_gene	abundance	j_gene	CDR3nt	CDR3aa
-	TRBV10-3	once	TRBJ2-3	TGTGCCATCAGTGGCTCGGACAGCGGCACAGATACGCAGTATTTT	CAISGSDSGTDTQYF
-	TRBV28	-	TRBJ2-7	TGTGCCAGCGGCCCCTCCTACGAGCAGTACTTC	CASGPSYEQYF
TRBD2	TRBV30	-	TRBJ2-1	TGTGCCTGGAGTGGTGGACGGACTAGCGGCTACAATGAGCAGTTCTTC	CAWSGGRTSGYNEQFF
TRBD1	TRBV5-6	-	TRBJ1-5	TGTGCCAGCAGCTACGGACAGGGGGAGCAGCCCCAGCATTTT	CASSYGQGEQPQHF
TRBD1	TRBV19	few	TRBJ2-2	TGTGCCAGTAGGGCCGACAGGGCTGGAGGCGGGGAGCTGTTTTTT	CASRADRAGGGELFF
TRBD2	TRBV5-1	once	TRBJ2-5	TGCGCCAGCAGATTAACCGGGACTAGCGGGAGACCGCAAGAGACCCAGTACTTC	CASRLTGTSGRPQETQYF
-	TRBV4-1	few	TRBJ1-3	TGCGCCAGCAGCCAAGATAATCACAGGAGCTCTGGAAACACCATATATTTT	CASSQDNHRSSGNTIYF
-	TRBV10-2	-	TRBJ2-7	TGCGCCAGCAGTGAGTCTTCGTCCCGTAGACGGGAGCCGTACTTC	CASSESSSRRREPYF
TRBD1	TRBV7-9	-	TRBJ1-1	TGTGCCAGCAGCTTCCAGGGGGCGGAAGCTTTCTTT	CASSFQGAEAFF
TRBD2	TRBV2	-	TRBJ2-3	TGTGCCAGCAGCGCCCAGACTAGCGGGGCCACAGATACGCAGTATTTT	CASSAQTSGATDTQYF
-	TRBV4-1	-	TRBJ2-1	TGCGCCAGCAGCCAGCCCCAGGTGGGTCCAAATGAGCAGTTCTTC	CASSQPQVGPNEQFF
-	TRBV7-7	-	TRBJ1-5	TGTGCCAGCAGTATGTGCCCGAGGGTTAGCAATCAGCCCCAGCATTTT	CASSMCPRVSNQPQHF
-	TRBV5-6	-	TRBJ1-5	TGTGCCAGCAGCTTGGCGCAGAATCAGCCCCAGCATTTT	CASSLAQNQPQHF
-	TRBV7-8	few	TRBJ2-2	TGTGCCAGCAGCTTGGGGGGAATGCGGCAGGGAACCGGGGAGCTGTTTTTT	CASSLGGMRQGTGELFF
TRBD2	TRBV7-2	-	TRBJ2-1	TGTGCCAGCAGTGGACTAGTCAGCTCCTACAATGAGCAGTTCTTC	CASSGLVSSYNEQFF
TRBD2	TRBV9	-	TRBJ2-1	TGTGCCAGCAGCCCCGGACTAGCGGGGAGCAATGAGCAGTTCTTC	CASSPGLAGSNEQFF
-	TRBV15	-	TRBJ2-2	TGTGCCACCAGCGGCCAGGGTCTAAACACCGGGGAGCTGTTTTTT	CATSGQGLNTGELFF
TRBD1	TRBV3-1/TRBV3-2	-	TRBJ1-3	TGTGCCAGCAGCCTAAGACAGGGGTCAGGAAACACCATATATTTT	CASSLRQGSGNTIYF
-	TRBV7-9	-	TRBJ2-3	TGTGCCAGCAGGCCTGACAGGTTCAGCACAGATACGCAGTATTTT	CASRPDRFSTDTQYF
TRBD1	TRBV29-1	once	TRBJ2-1	TGCAGCGTAGTGGGACAGGGGGCACCCACAAGCTCCTACAATGAGCAGTTCTTC	CSVVGQGAPTSSYNEQFF
TRBD2	TRBV27	-	TRBJ2-2	TGTGCCAGCAGTTCCCTCACCCCCTGGGTAGAAGCGGGGGGGCGCGGGGAGCTGTTTTTT	CASSSLTPWVEAGGRGELFF
-	TRBV4-1	once	TRBJ1-4	TGCGCCAGCAGCCAACCCGGGGGAGCCGAAAAACTGTTTTTT	CASSQPGGAEKLFF
-	TRBV7-2	-	TRBJ1-6	TGTGCCAGCAGCTTAGCGGTCAGCTCCTATAATTCACCCCTCCACTTT	CASSLAVSSYNSPLHF
TRBD2	TRBV11-2	once	TRBJ2-5	TGTGCCAGCAGCGCAAGACTAGCGGGGGAAGAGACCCAGTACTTC	CASSARLAGEETQYF
TRBD1	TRBV3-1/TRBV3-2	few	TRBJ1-6	TGTGCCAGCAGCCAGGGACAGGGGATAGGACCCCTCCACTTT	CASSQGQGIGPLHF
TRBD2	TRBV29-1	-	TRBJ2-5	TGCAGCGTTGAACCGAGCGGGGGTGAGACCCAGTACTTC	CSVEPSGGETQYF
TRBD1	TRBV5-1	-	TRBJ2-7	TGCGCCAGCAGCTCGGTGGGGACAGGGGGCGAGCAGTACTTC	CASSSVGTGGEQYF
TRBD1	TRBV11-2	once	TRBJ2-2	TGTGCCAGCAGCTTAGTGGGGACAGGGAGAACCGGGGAGCTGTTTTTT	CASSLVGTGRTGELFF
-	TRBV27	-	TRBJ1-5	TGTGCCAGCAGGGCGGGGGGTTCTCAGCCCCAGCATTTT	CASRAGGSQPQHF
-	TRBV7-9	-	TRBJ2-7	TGTGCCAGCAGCGGGACAAGCCTGGAGGAGCAGTACTTC	CASSGTSLEEQYF
TRBD1	TRBV19	-	TRBJ1-1	TGTGCCAGTGGGTCGACAGGGATGGGGAACACTGAAGCTTTCTTT	CASGSTGMGNTEAFF
TRBD1	TRBV5-1	few	TRBJ1-1	TGCGCCAGCAGCTTGGCGAGCCGACAGGGGGGTTTGAACACTGAAGCTTTCTTT	CASSLASRQGGLNTEAFF
TRBD2	TRBV27	-	TRBJ2-7	TGTGCCAGCAGAGGACTAGCGGGTGCCTACGAGCAGTACTTC	CASRGLAGAYEQYF
-	TRBV6-5	-	TRBJ2-1	TGTGCCAGCAGTTACGGGGGCACCTACAATGAGCAGTTCTTC	CASSYGGTYNEQFF
-	TRBV4-1	-	TRBJ1-2	TGCGCCAGCAGCCAAGCTCTTGCCAGGGATCTTTATGGCTACACCTTC	CASSQALARDLYGYTF
-	TRBV28	-	TRBJ2-2	TGTGCCAGCAGTTTGGGGCGTAGGCTTACCGGGGAGCTGTTTTTT	CASSLGRRLTGELFF
TRBD1	TRBV28	-	TRBJ1-2	TGTGCCAGCAGTACTTCAGGGGGCCGCCTGCGGGGCTACACCTTC	CASSTSGGRLRGYTF
-	TRBV7-9	-	TRBJ1-1	TGTGCCAGCAACAGGGACCTGGATGAAGCTTTCTTT	CASNRDLDEAFF
TRBD1	TRBV5-1	-	TRBJ1-6	TGCGCCAGCAGCTTGGAAGGGACAGGGGTTTCACCCCTCCACTTT	CASSLEGTGVSPLHF
-	TRBV6-6	-	TRBJ2-1	TGTGCCAGCAGTTTTGCCCCGGCTAGCGATTACAATGAGCAGTTCTTC	CASSFAPASDYNEQFF
TRBD2	TRBV7-2	-	TRBJ2-7	TGTGCCAGCAGCTTAAGGACTAGCGGGAACAACGAGCAGTACTTC	CASSLRTSGNNEQYF
-	TRBV27	-	TRBJ1-2	TGTGCCAGCAGTCCCTTTTCTACGGGATATGGCTACACCTTC	CASSPFSTGYGYTF
-	TRBV4-1	-	TRBJ2-7	TGCGCCAGCAGCCAAGATAGCCTCTCCCGCTACGAGCAGTACTTC	CASSQDSLSRYEQYF
-	TRBV30	few	TRBJ1-5	TGTGCCTGGAGTGTGGGGCAGGGGAGTCAGCCCCAGCATTTT	CAWSVGQGSQPQHF
-	TRBV29-1	-	TRBJ1-1	TGCAGCGTTGAAAGTAAATTCGGGGGGGAAGCTTTCTTT	CSVESKFGGEAFF
TRBD2	TRBV29-1	-	TRBJ2-3	TGCAGCGCTGAACTAGCGGCAGGCACAGATACGCAGTATTTT	CSAELAAGTDTQYF
TRBD1	TRBV5-1	few	TRBJ1-1	TGCGCCAGCAGCTGGACAGGGGGGAGGACTGAAGCTTTCTTT	CASSWTGGRTEAFF
-	TRBV7-6	-	TRBJ1-1	TGTGCCAGCAGCTTGACAGGAGTGAACACTGAAGCTTTCTTT	CASSLTGVNTEAFF
TRBD1	TRBV7-6	-	TRBJ1-4	TGTGCCAGCAGCTTAGCGGAGGGGACAGCGAAACTGTTTTTT	CASSLAEGTAKLFF
-	TRBV29-1	-	TRBJ1-1	TGCAGCGTTGGAGGTCTGAACACTGAAGCTTTCTTT	CSVGGLNTEAFF